The 8 T cell receptor beta chains presented below share a single source sample, sequenced in a study of blood T cell repertoires in COVID-19. Measured with immunoSEQ multiplex PCR; TCRdb has only the in-frame clones, and not every one. This sample has around 440,000 clones, with 88% found just once. Sequences were obtained from peripheral blood. These receptors all come from a woman in her 50s with COVID-19, enrolled during active disease.

The chain uses TRBV3-1 (or the pseudogene TRBV3-2) and TRBJ1-2, with 7 bases identical to TRBD1. In germline, CDR1 is LGHDT, CDR2 YNNKEL (reference sequence). V lost 2 bases, J lost 7 bases, and 13 bases stayed unmatched. The CDR3 is made up of 16 amino acids. CDR3 in amino acids: CASSQSPGQPERGYTF. CDR3 nucleotides: TGTGCCAGCAGCCAAAGCCCGGGACAGCCCGAGCGTGGCTACACCTTC.

This rearrangement joins TRBV9 to TRBJ2-1, with D possibly TRBD1 on 5 matching bases. The CDR3 spans 12 residues. V was cut by 4 bases and J by 5 bases, with 7 bases left in between. Germline lookup yields CDR1 SGDLS and CDR2 YYNGEE. The DNA of the CDR3 is TGTGCCAGCAGCTCCAGGGACAATGAGCAGTTCTTC. Amino acid sequence: CASSSRDNEQFF. Variable domain in full (rest from reference TRBV9 and TRBJ2-1): DSGVTQTPKHLITATGQRVTLRCSPRSGDLSVYWYQQSLDQGLQFLIQYYNGEERAKGNILERFSAQQFPDLHSELNLSSLELGDSALYFCASSSRDNEQFFGPGTRLTVL.

The chain links TRBV7-8 to TRBJ1-1, with D hard to call. The germline CDR1 and CDR2 sequences are SGHVS and FQNEAQ. The V end was cut by 2 bases, the J end by 6 bases, with 13 bases between. CDR3 length: 14 residues. CDR3 residues: CASSLSSSFAEAFF. The CDR3 DNA sequence: TGTGCCAGCAGCTTATCCTCCTCGTTTGCTGAAGCTTTCTTT.

The chain has TRBV5-5 and TRBJ1-4, with TRBD1 matching over 7 bases. Germline V gene data show CDR1 as SGHKS and CDR2 as YYEKEE (reference sequence). The V and J ends lost 3 bases and 0 bases, in that order; junction bases with no gene match: 2. The CDR3 has 15 amino acids. The CDR3 DNA follows: TGTGCCAGCAGCTATGGGACAGCAACTAATGAAAAACTGTTTTTT. Translation gives CASSYGTATNEKLFF.

There are a few counts of this clone. The chain recombines TRBV6-5 with TRBJ1-2, with D perhaps matching TRBD1 (6 bases). This CDR3 has 13 amino acids. CDR1 is MNHEY and CDR2 is SVGAGI in the germline V gene. V gave up 6 bases and J gave up 1 base, with 9 bases separating them. CDR3 residues: CASSSGVNYGYTF. The CDR3 coding sequence is TGTGCCAGCAGCTCAGGGGTTAACTATGGCTACACCTTC.

The rearrangement joins TRBV5-8 to TRBJ2-2, with D perhaps matching TRBD2 (5 bases). Germline V gene lookup returns CDR1 SGHTS and CDR2 YDEGEE. The CDR3 contains 14 residues. The V end lost 10 bases, the J end lost 5 bases, and 18 bases lay between the germline ends. The CDR3 DNA reads as TGTGCCGGCGGGCCCCCCTTTAGTACCGGGGAGCTGTTTTTT. Translating gives CAGGPPFSTGELFF.

The chain combines TRBV30 with TRBJ2-1; D might be TRBD2 (5 bases). The V and J ends lost 1 base and 0 bases respectively, with 10 bases between them. The CDR3 length is 15 residues. Per germline, CDR1 GTSNPN and CDR2 SVGIG (reference sequence). CDR3 sequence (DNA): TGTGCCTGGAGTGGTGGAGGAAGCTCCTACAATGAGCAGTTCTTC. Translating gives CAWSGGGSSYNEQFF.

V gene TRBV3-1 (or the pseudogene TRBV3-2) combines with J gene TRBJ2-6; TRBD2 is a possible D gene (5 bases). This CDR3 has 13 residues. Germline CDR1 and CDR2: LGHDT and YNNKEL (reference sequence). Deletions cut 10 bases from V and 0 bases from J, with 7 bases between. CDR3 residues: CATRGSGANVLTF. The CDR3 DNA sequence: TGTGCCACCCGGGGCTCTGGGGCCAACGTCCTGACTTTC.